A selection of T cell receptor beta chains follows, all from one sample in a study of T cells in Graves' hyperthyroidism and ophthalmopathy. From the multiplex PCR reads, TCRdb called clonotypes with MiXCR, one entry per CDR3 protein. The sample has some 420,000 distinct CDR3 sequences, roughly 15% seen once. Source material: blood. These receptors were taken from a young woman with Graves' hyperthyroidism. The CDR3 runs from the conserved cysteine through the conserved F or W. Part of the rows lack a size; the others show once, few, many or a class for expanded clones.

TRBJ2-1	13	TRBV14	NA	CASGGPEYNEQFF
TRBJ2-2	13	TRBV19	NA	CASNTGGTGELFF
TRBJ2-1	16	TRBV7-2	few	CASSLAFASGRDEQFF
TRBJ1-5	18	TRBV20-1	few	CSAMAAKIGGFRNQPQHF
TRBJ2-3	15	TRBV2	NA	CASSERSPETDTQYF
TRBJ1-2	13	TRBV6-1	NA	CASSFEGWGGYTF
TRBJ2-7	15	TRBV12-3/TRBV12-4	many	CASSLGGTRNYEQYF
TRBJ2-3	14	TRBV28	NA	CASSLSLGADTQYF
TRBJ2-1	13	TRBV10-3	few	CAIQPGLNNEQFF
TRBJ1-2	14	TRBV2	few	CASRETDSNYGYTF
TRBJ1-1	13	TRBV25-1	many	CASNPDENTEAFF
TRBJ2-1	15	TRBV7-3	NA	CASSSQGSSYNEQFF
TRBJ2-2	16	TRBV7-9	NA	CASSPLGSANTGELFF
TRBJ2-3	15	TRBV20-1	many	CSAEGLAGTTDTQYF
TRBJ2-7	14	TRBV7-9	many	CASSRLAGTYEQYF
TRBJ2-5	14	TRBV7-9	many	CASSLLTSEETQYF
TRBJ2-1	15	TRBV5-6	many	CASSLRGGAYNEQFF
TRBJ1-2	14	TRBV6-1	NA	CASSDGTGWNGYTF
TRBJ2-1	12	TRBV20-1	NA	CSARTGTWEQFF
TRBJ2-7	12	TRBV6-2/TRBV6-3	NA	CAVGKSSYEQYF
TRBJ1-5	15	TRBV3-1	many	CASSPYRDRGQPQHF
TRBJ2-3	16	TRBV11-2	many	CASSLGGHRSTDTQYF
TRBJ2-5	16	TRBV12-3/TRBV12-4	many	CASSLTREDAQETQYF
TRBJ2-1	16	TRBV28	many	CASSVTAQGSYNEQFF
TRBJ2-1	11	TRBV29-1	many	CSVARNNEQFF
TRBJ2-1	14	TRBV19	few	CASSMVGSYNEQFF
TRBJ2-2	15	TRBV9	few	CASSVGGRVSGELFF
TRBJ2-7	10	TRBV20-1	many	CSVGFYEQYF
TRBJ1-6	12	TRBV2	many	CASSGEGSPLHF
TRBJ2-1	15	TRBV7-2	once	CASSLGTVSYNEQFF
TRBJ1-1	14	TRBV29-1	NA	CSVSQGGGGTEAFF
TRBJ2-5	15	TRBV11-2	NA	CASSLPGTAEETQYF
TRBJ1-2	13	TRBV28	few	CASRGTGTLGYTF
TRBJ2-5	13	TRBV12-3/TRBV12-4	many	CASSFIIGGTQYF
TRBJ1-1	15	TRBV7-8	many	CASSPPDGLNTEAFF
TRBJ1-4	17	TRBV30	NA	CAWSVKGRDATNEKLFF
TRBJ2-1	12	TRBV20-1	many	CSAPGTYNEQFF
TRBJ2-1	14	TRBV6-1	many	CASSYGTRYNEQFF
TRBJ2-3	19	TRBV9	NA	CASSVAVGRAFGRTDTQYF
TRBJ2-7	13	TRBV28	many	CASNDRPDSEQYF
TRBJ2-7	13	TRBV11-2	many	CASSPGDYYEQYF
TRBJ1-4	13	TRBV3-1	NA	CASSFGTVEKLFF
TRBJ1-5	15	TRBV12-3/TRBV12-4	NA	CASSNGQGRNQPQHF
TRBJ1-1	14	TRBV10-2	many	CASSASGVYTEAFF
TRBJ1-5	14	TRBV27	NA	CASSSGQFTQPQHF
TRBJ2-3	16	TRBV11-2	many	CASSLYRDRLRDTQYF
TRBJ1-1	13	TRBV6-1	few	CASRESVNTEAFF
TRBJ2-7	13	TRBV30	few	CAWSSGSSLEQYF
TRBJ2-5	15	TRBV28	NA	CASSTLGGGKETQYF